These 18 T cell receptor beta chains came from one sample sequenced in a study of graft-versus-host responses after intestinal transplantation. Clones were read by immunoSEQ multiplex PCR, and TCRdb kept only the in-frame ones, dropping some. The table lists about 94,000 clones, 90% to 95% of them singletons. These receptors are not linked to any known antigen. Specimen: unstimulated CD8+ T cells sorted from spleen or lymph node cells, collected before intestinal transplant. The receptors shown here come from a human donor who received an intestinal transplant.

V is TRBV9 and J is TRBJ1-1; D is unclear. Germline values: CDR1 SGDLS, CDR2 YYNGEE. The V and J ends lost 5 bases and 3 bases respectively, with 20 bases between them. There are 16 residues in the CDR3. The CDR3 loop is CASRQIVREPYTEAFF. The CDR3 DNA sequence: TGTGCCAGCAGGCAAATAGTACGGGAGCCGTACACTGAAGCTTTCTTT.

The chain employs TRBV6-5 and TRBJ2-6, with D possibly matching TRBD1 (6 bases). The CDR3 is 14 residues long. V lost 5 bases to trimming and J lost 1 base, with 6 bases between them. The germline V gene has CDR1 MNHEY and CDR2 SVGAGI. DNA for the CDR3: TGTGCCAGCAGTACAGGGTCTGGGGCCAACGTCCTGACTTTC. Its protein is CASSTGSGANVLTF.

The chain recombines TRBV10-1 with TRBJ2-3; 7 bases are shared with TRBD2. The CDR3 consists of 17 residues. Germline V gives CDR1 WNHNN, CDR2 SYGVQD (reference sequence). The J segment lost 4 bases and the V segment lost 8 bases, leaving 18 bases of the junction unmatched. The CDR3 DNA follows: TGCGCCAGCCCGGATAGCCCAGGGCGGGGGAGGCCAGATACGCAGTATTTT. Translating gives CASPDSPGRGRPDTQYF.

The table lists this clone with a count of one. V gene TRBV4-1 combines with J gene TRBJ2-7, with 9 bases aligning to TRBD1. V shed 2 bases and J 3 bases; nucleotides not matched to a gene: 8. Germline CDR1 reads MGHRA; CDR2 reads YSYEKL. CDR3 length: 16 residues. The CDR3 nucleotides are TGCGCCAGCAGCCAACCTTGGACAGGGGATGGCTACGAGCAGTACTTC. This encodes CASSQPWTGDGYEQYF.

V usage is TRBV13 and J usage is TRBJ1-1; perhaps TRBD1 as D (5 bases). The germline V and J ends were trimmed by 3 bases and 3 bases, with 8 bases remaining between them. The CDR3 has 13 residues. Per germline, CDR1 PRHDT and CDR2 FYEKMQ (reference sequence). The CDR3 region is CASSFARDTEAFF. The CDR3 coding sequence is TGTGCCAGCAGCTTCGCCAGGGACACTGAAGCTTTCTTT.

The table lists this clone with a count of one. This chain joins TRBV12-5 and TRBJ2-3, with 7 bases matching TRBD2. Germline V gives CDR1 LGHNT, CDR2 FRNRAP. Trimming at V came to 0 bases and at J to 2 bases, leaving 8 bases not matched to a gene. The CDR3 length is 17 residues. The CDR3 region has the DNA TGTGCTAGTGGTTTGGTACCAAGCGGGGAGAACACAGATACGCAGTATTTT. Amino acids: CASGLVPSGENTDTQYF.

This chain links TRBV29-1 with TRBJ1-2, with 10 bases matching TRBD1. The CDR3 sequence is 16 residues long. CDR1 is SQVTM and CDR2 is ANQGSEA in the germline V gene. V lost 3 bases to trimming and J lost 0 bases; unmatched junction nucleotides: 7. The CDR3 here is CSVEGDRGPANYGYTF. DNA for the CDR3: TGCAGCGTTGAGGGCGACAGGGGGCCGGCTAACTATGGCTACACCTTC.

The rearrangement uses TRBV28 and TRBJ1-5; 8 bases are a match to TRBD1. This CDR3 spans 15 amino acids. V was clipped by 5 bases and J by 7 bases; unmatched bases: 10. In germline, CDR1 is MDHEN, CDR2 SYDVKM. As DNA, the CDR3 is TGTGCCAGCAGTCATATGGACAGGGTCAACCAGCCCCAGCATTTT. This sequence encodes CASSHMDRVNQPQHF.

The CDR3 DNA reads as TGTGCCAGCAGCTCTACCCTAGCGGGAGGGCCGGGTAATGAGCAGTTCTTC. As protein: CASSSTLAGGPGNEQFF. V is TRBV7-6 and J is TRBJ2-1, with TRBD2 matching over 12 bases. V was clipped by 4 bases and J by 7 bases; unmatched bases: 11. Germline V gene data show CDR1 as SGHVS and CDR2 as FNYEAQ. The CDR3 is 17 amino acids.

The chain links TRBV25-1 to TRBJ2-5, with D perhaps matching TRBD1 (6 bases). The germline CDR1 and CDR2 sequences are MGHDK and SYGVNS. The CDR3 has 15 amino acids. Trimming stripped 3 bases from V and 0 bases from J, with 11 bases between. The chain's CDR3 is CASSDWTDYQETQYF. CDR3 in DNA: TGTGCCAGCAGTGACTGGACAGATTACCAAGAGACCCAGTACTTC.

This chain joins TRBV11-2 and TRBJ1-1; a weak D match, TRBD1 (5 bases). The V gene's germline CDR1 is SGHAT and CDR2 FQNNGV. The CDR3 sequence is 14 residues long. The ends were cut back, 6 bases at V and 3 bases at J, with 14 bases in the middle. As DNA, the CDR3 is TGTGCCAGCAGACCACAGGCGCTTTACACTGAAGCTTTCTTT. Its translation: CASRPQALYTEAFF.

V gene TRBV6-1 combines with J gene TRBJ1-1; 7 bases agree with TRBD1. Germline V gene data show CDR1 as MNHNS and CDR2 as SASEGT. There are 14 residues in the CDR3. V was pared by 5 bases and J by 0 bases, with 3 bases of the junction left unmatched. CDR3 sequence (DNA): TGTGCCAGCAGTAGACAGGGAATGAACACTGAAGCTTTCTTT. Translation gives CASSRQGMNTEAFF.

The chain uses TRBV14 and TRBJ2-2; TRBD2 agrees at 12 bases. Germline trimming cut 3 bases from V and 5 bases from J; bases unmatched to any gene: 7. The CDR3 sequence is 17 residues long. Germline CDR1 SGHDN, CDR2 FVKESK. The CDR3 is CASSHASGGAWTGELFF. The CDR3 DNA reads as TGTGCCAGCAGCCATGCTAGCGGGGGGGCATGGACCGGGGAGCTGTTTTTT.

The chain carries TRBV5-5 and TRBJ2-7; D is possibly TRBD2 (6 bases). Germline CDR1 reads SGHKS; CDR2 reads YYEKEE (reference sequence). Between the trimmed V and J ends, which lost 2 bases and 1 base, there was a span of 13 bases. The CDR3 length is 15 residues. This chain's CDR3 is CASSFPGGNSYEQYF. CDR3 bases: TGTGCCAGCAGCTTTCCCGGCGGGAATTCCTACGAGCAGTACTTC. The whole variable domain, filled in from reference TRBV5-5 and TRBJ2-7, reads DAGVTQSPTHLIKTRGQQVTLRCSPISGHKSVSWYQQVLGQGPQFIFQYYEKEERGRGNFPDRFSARQFPNYSSELNVNALLLGDSALYLCASSFPGGNSYEQYFGPGTRLTVT.

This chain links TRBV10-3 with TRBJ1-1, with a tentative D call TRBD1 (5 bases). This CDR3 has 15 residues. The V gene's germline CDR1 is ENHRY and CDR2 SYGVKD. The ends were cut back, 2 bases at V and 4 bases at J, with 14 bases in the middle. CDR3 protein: CAISEASGRGTEAFF. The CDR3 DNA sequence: TGTGCCATCAGTGAGGCTTCAGGGAGGGGCACTGAAGCTTTCTTT.

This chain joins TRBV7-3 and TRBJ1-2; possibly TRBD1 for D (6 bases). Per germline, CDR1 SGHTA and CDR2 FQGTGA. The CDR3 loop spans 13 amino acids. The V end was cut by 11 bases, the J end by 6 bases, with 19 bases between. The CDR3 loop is CAGGGQSYDGYTF. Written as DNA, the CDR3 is TGTGCCGGGGGGGGGCAGTCTTACGATGGCTACACCTTC.

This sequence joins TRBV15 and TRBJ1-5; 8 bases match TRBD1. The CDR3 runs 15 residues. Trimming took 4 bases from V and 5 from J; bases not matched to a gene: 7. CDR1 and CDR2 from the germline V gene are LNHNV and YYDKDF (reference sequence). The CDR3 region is CATSTTDRVYQPQHF. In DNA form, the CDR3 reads TGTGCCACCAGCACCACGGACAGGGTCTATCAGCCCCAGCATTTT.

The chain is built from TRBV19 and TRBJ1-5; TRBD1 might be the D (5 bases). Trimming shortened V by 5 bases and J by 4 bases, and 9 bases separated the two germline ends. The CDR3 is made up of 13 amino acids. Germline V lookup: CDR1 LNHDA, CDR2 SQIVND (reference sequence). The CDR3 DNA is TGTGCCAGTAGTGTCCGACAGAATCAGCCCCAGCATTTT. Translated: CASSVRQNQPQHF.